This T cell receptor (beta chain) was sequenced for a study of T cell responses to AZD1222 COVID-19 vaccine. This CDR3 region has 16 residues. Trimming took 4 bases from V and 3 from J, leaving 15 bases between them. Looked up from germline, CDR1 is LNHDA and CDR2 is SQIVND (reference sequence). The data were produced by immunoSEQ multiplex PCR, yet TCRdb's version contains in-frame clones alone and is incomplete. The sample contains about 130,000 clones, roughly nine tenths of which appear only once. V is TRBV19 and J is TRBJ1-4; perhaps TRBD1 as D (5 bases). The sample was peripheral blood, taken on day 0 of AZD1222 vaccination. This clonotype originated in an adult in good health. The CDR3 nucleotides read TGTGCCAGTAGTACCTCCCTTTGGGGGGCTAATGAAAAACTGTTTTTT. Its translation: CASSTSLWGANEKLFF. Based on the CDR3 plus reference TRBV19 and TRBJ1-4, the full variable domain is DGGITQSPKYLFRKEGQNVTLSCEQNLNHDAMYWYRQDPGQGLRLIYYSQIVNDFQKGDIAEGYSVSREKKESFPLTVTSAQKNPTAFYLCASSTSLWGANEKLFFGSGTQLSVL.